This TCR beta chain is drawn from a study of CD8+ T cells in alopecia areata. Looking at the study overall: Treatment of the treated patients consisted of oral tofacitinib, 5 to 10 mg twice daily.

The germline V gene encodes CDR1 GTSNPN and CDR2 SVGIG (reference sequence). The CDR3 is made up of 15 amino acids. The germline V and J ends were trimmed by 2 bases and 3 bases, with 16 bases remaining between them. Whole-study findings and limits: TCR sharing was clearer in mice than between patients, perhaps partly owing to patient HLA diversity. The study found higher clonality in lesional than normal scalp, especially in alopecia totalis/universalis.

Once RNA had been extracted, it was reverse transcribed into cDNA to act as the sequencing template. Assay: immunoSEQ multiplex PCR; the TCRdb copy retains only in-frame clones and omits some. This table holds about 140,000 clones, approximately 50% found once. A word on this clone: Its target is not known.

This sequence joins TRBV30 and TRBJ2-5; maybe TRBD2 (7 bases). The sample was CD4+ T cells sorted from blood, taken at week 0. The clonotype originates from a human donor with alopecia areata. The CDR3 sequence: CAWSPGGATKETQYF. The CDR3 nucleotides read TGTGCCTGGAGTCCTGGGGGGGCGACCAAAGAGACCCAGTACTTC.